This T cell receptor (beta chain) was found in a study of T cells in localized non-small cell lung cancer. Study-wide results and limits: Analysis by sequencing included only one tumor region, so heterogeneity remains possible.

Concerning this clone itself: The antigen is undetermined.

Using immunoSEQ multiplex PCR, the repertoire was profiled, and TCRdb retains in-frame clones only, with some absent. The data contain about 20,000 clones, around 91% of them singletons. Germline V CDR1 and CDR2: MNHEY, SMNVEV (reference sequence). This CDR3 comprises 14 residues. Unmatched junction bases numbered 13, after V lost 11 bases and J lost 4 bases. The material was peripheral blood, obtained before any cancer treatment. The source is a man aged 35-69 years with stage I lung adenocarcinoma. The chain recombines TRBV27 with TRBJ1-1; 7 nucleotides agree with TRBD1. CDR3 sequence reads: CASSTGPGSTEAFF. CDR3 DNA: TGTGCCTCTTCGACAGGGCCTGGGAGCACTGAAGCTTTCTTT.